A selection of T cell receptor beta chains follows, all from one sample in a study of blood T cell repertoires in COVID-19. The protocol was immunoSEQ multiplex PCR, while the TCRdb copy is restricted to in-frame clones and leaves out a portion. The sample holds over 70,000 clones; 75% to 85% are singletons and the top ten take roughly 19%. Input material: peripheral blood. All receptors derive from a woman older than 75 with acute or convalescent COVID-19. The CDR3 runs from the conserved cysteine through the conserved F or W. The order of the fields is V gene, clone size, D gene, J gene, CDR3 protein, CDR3 DNA. D genes are given only for firm matches. Rows give clone size only sometimes, using once, few, many, or a class for an expanded clone.

V gene: TRBV9
clone size: NA
D gene: NA
J gene: TRBJ2-1
CDR3 protein: CASSVSGAGPYNEQFF
CDR3 DNA: TGTGCCAGCAGCGTATCGGGAGCGGGCCCCTACAATGAGCAGTTCTTC

V gene: TRBV2
clone size: NA
D gene: NA
J gene: TRBJ2-2
CDR3 protein: CASKHPTGELFF
CDR3 DNA: TGTGCCAGCAAACACCCCACCGGGGAGCTGTTTTTT

V gene: TRBV6-5
clone size: NA
D gene: NA
J gene: TRBJ1-1
CDR3 protein: CASSRQKLNTEAFF
CDR3 DNA: TGTGCCAGCAGCAGACAGAAATTGAATACTGAAGCTTTCTTT

V gene: TRBV6-5
clone size: NA
D gene: NA
J gene: TRBJ2-3
CDR3 protein: CASTEGSSTDTQYF
CDR3 DNA: TGTGCCAGCACGGAGGGTTCTAGCACAGATACGCAGTATTTT

V gene: TRBV5-1
clone size: NA
D gene: TRBD1
J gene: TRBJ2-2
CDR3 protein: CASSSGQGTPTGELFF
CDR3 DNA: TGCGCCAGCAGCTCAGGACAGGGGACTCCTACCGGGGAGCTGTTTTTT

V gene: TRBV7-9
clone size: NA
D gene: NA
J gene: TRBJ1-1
CDR3 protein: CATMRERNTEAFF
CDR3 DNA: TGTGCCACCATGCGGGAGAGGAACACTGAAGCTTTCTTT

V gene: TRBV2
clone size: NA
D gene: TRBD1
J gene: TRBJ2-7
CDR3 protein: CASKTGSYEQYF
CDR3 DNA: TGTGCCAGCAAGACAGGGAGCTACGAGCAGTACTTC

V gene: TRBV5-1
clone size: NA
D gene: NA
J gene: TRBJ2-7
CDR3 protein: CASSLPSSSYEQYF
CDR3 DNA: TGCGCCAGCAGCTTGCCCAGTTCCTCCTACGAGCAGTACTTC

V gene: TRBV6-6
clone size: NA
D gene: NA
J gene: TRBJ2-1
CDR3 protein: CASSGVPPNNEQFF
CDR3 DNA: TGTGCCAGCAGCGGAGTTCCTCCCAACAATGAGCAGTTCTTC

V gene: TRBV5-1
clone size: NA
D gene: TRBD2
J gene: TRBJ2-5
CDR3 protein: CASSVTSGETQYF
CDR3 DNA: TGCGCCAGCAGCGTCACTAGCGGAGAGACCCAGTACTTC

V gene: TRBV13
clone size: NA
D gene: TRBD2
J gene: TRBJ2-7
CDR3 protein: CASSPRTSGRGEQYF
CDR3 DNA: TGTGCCAGCAGCCCCAGGACTAGCGGGAGAGGCGAGCAGTACTTC

V gene: TRBV7-9
clone size: NA
D gene: NA
J gene: TRBJ1-1
CDR3 protein: CASSTTGNQDTEAFF
CDR3 DNA: TGTGCCAGCAGCACCACAGGGAACCAAGACACTGAAGCTTTCTTT

V gene: TRBV5-1
clone size: few
D gene: TRBD1
J gene: TRBJ1-1
CDR3 protein: CASSLARQGAEAFF
CDR3 DNA: TGCGCCAGCAGCTTGGCCCGACAGGGCGCTGAAGCTTTCTTT

V gene: TRBV2
clone size: few
D gene: NA
J gene: TRBJ2-1
CDR3 protein: CASSGNRLPRYNEQFF
CDR3 DNA: TGTGCCAGCAGTGGAAACAGGTTACCACGCTACAATGAGCAGTTCTTC

V gene: TRBV6-5
clone size: NA
D gene: TRBD1
J gene: TRBJ1-2
CDR3 protein: CASSYGGTGYGYTF
CDR3 DNA: TGTGCCAGCAGTTACGGTGGGACAGGCTATGGCTACACCTTC

V gene: TRBV19
clone size: once
D gene: NA
J gene: TRBJ2-5
CDR3 protein: CASSLRPEETQYF
CDR3 DNA: TGTGCCAGTAGTCTCCGTCCGGAAGAGACCCAGTACTTC

V gene: TRBV2
clone size: NA
D gene: NA
J gene: TRBJ1-6
CDR3 protein: CASSEESSYNSPLHF
CDR3 DNA: TGTGCCAGCAGTGAAGAGAGCTCCTATAATTCACCCCTCCACTTT

V gene: TRBV7-3
clone size: many
D gene: NA
J gene: TRBJ1-1
CDR3 protein: CASSLTGGGSAEAFF
CDR3 DNA: TGTGCCAGCAGCTTAACGGGCGGCGGGTCAGCTGAAGCTTTCTTT

V gene: TRBV12-5
clone size: NA
D gene: TRBD1
J gene: TRBJ2-1
CDR3 protein: CASGLEAGTGKFF
CDR3 DNA: TGTGCTAGTGGTTTGGAAGCCGGGACAGGGAAGTTCTTC

V gene: TRBV7-2
clone size: NA
D gene: TRBD1
J gene: TRBJ1-4
CDR3 protein: CASSSDRGSNEKLFF
CDR3 DNA: TGTGCCAGCAGCTCCGACAGGGGGTCTAATGAAAAACTGTTTTTT